Listed below are T cell receptor beta chains from one sample, sequenced in a study of T cell responses to AZD1222 COVID-19 vaccine. Measured with immunoSEQ multiplex PCR; TCRdb has only the in-frame clones, and not every one. The top ten hold 4.5% to 6.5% of the sample, which has about 150,000 clones, about nine tenths seen once. The source material was peripheral blood, sampled on day 0 of AZD1222 vaccination. The receptors were gathered from an adult in good health. Each CDR3 is given with its conserved first and last residue. D genes are given only for firm matches. Where a row states a size, it is once, few, many or the class of an expanded clone; other rows omit it.

cdr3_length	v_call	j_call	clone_size	d_call	cdr3_nt	cdr3_aa
15	TRBV7-2	TRBJ1-6	.	.	TGTGCCAGCAGCTTAGAGGGCATCGGCAGGTCACCCCTCCACTTT	CASSLEGIGRSPLHF
12	TRBV28	TRBJ2-1	.	TRBD2	TGTGCCAGCAGGTCGGGCGGGAGGGCTGAGTTCTTC	CASRSGGRAEFF
14	TRBV5-1	TRBJ1-6	.	.	TGCGCCAGCAGCTCGGCAGGGGTCTTTTCACCCCTCCACTTT	CASSSAGVFSPLHF
15	TRBV5-1	TRBJ2-7	once	.	TGCGCCAGCAGCTTGTCGGTGGCGGTAGGCTACGAGCAGTACTTC	CASSLSVAVGYEQYF
13	TRBV6-5	TRBJ1-1	.	.	TGTGCCAGCAGTCCCCCGATTGGCCCTGAAGCTTTCTTT	CASSPPIGPEAFF
14	TRBV28	TRBJ2-7	.	TRBD2	TGTGCCAGCAGCCGAACGGGACTAGCGGGAGTCTGGTACTTC	CASSRTGLAGVWYF
14	TRBV27	TRBJ2-1	.	.	TGTGCCAGCACCCTCCTGGCTAGCAACAATGAGCAGTTCTTC	CASTLLASNNEQFF
13	TRBV6-1	TRBJ2-7	.	TRBD2	TGTGCCAGCGGGACTAGCGGTTTCTACGAGCAGTACTTC	CASGTSGFYEQYF
14	TRBV28	TRBJ1-5	.	.	TGTGCCAGCAGTTTACCGCAGGGGTTTCAGCCCCAGCATTTT	CASSLPQGFQPQHF
15	TRBV10-1	TRBJ1-4	.	.	TGCGCCAGCATTCCAGGGAAGGGTGCTAATGAAAAACTGTTTTTT	CASIPGKGANEKLFF
19	TRBV4-1	TRBJ2-4	.	.	TGCGCCAGCAGCCAAATCTTCGGGCCGAGCTTTGTGGCCAAAAACATTCAGTACTTC	CASSQIFGPSFVAKNIQYF
15	TRBV28	TRBJ1-5	.	.	TGTGCCAGCACACCTAGCCCCGGGGCCAATCAGCCCCAGCATTTT	CASTPSPGANQPQHF
15	TRBV4-2	TRBJ2-7	few	TRBD2	TGTGCCAGCAGCCAACGGCGGGAGGGCCCGTACGAGCAGTACTTC	CASSQRREGPYEQYF
13	TRBV29-1	TRBJ2-5	.	.	TGCAGCGTTCCGGGACCAAGGGAAGAGACCCAGTACTTC	CSVPGPREETQYF
18	TRBV5-5	TRBJ2-3	once	TRBD2	TGTGCCAGCAGCGGAACCGGGACTAGCGGGCGACGCACAGATACGCAGTATTTT	CASSGTGTSGRRTDTQYF
11	TRBV28	TRBJ1-1	once	.	TGTGCCAGCCTTGGAAACACTGAAGCTTTCTTT	CASLGNTEAFF